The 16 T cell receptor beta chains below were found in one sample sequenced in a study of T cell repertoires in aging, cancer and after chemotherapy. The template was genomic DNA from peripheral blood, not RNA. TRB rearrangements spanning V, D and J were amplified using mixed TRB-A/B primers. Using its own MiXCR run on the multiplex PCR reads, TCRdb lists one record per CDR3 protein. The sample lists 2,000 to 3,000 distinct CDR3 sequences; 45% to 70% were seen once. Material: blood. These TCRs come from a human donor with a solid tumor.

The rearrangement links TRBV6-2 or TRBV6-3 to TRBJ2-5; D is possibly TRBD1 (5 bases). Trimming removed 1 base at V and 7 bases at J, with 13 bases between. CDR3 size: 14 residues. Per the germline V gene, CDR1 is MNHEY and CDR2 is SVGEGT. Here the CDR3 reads CASSYLGVVGTQYF. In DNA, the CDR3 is TGTGCCAGCAGTTACTTAGGGGTGGTTGGGACCCAGTACTTC.

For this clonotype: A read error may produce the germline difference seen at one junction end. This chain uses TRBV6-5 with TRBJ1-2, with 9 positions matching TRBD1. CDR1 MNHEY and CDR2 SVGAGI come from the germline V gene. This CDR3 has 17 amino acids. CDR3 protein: CASSDSAEVTGGNGYTF. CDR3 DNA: TGTGCCAGCAGTGACTCGGCAGAAGTAACAGGGGGCAATGGCTACACCTTC.

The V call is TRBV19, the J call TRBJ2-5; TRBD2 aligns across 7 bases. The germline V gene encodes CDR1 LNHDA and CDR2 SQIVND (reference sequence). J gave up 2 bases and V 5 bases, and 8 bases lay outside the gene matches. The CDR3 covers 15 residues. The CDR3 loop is CASSGGLVGQETQYF. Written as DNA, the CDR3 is TGTGCCAGTAGTGGAGGACTAGTCGGGCAAGAGACCCAGTACTTC.

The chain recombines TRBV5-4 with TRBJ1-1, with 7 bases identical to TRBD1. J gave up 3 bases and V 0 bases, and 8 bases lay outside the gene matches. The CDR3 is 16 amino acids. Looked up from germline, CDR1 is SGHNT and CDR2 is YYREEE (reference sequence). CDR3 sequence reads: CASSLAKTGSHTEAFF. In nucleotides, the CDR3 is TGTGCCAGCAGCTTGGCAAAGACAGGGAGCCACACTGAAGCTTTCTTT.

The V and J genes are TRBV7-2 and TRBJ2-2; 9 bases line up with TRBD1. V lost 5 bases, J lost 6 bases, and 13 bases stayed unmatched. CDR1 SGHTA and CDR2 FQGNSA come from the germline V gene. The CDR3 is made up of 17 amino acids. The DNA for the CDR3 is TGTGCCAGCAGCCCCGTTTCCCGGGACAGGGTTCCCGGGGAGCTGTTTTTT. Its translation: CASSPVSRDRVPGELFF.

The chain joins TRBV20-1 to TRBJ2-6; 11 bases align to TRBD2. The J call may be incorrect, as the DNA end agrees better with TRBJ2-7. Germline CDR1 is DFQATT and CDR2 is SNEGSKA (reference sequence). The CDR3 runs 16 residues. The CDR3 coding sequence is TGCAGTGCTACTTCCTCGGGACTAGCGGACTTCTACGAGCAGTACTTC. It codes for CSATSSGLADFYEQYF.

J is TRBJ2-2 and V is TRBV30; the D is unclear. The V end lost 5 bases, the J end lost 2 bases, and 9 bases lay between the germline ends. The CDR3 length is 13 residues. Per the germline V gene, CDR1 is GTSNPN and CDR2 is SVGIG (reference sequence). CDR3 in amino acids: CAWGVVNTGELFF. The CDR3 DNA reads TGTGCCTGGGGGGTCGTAAACACCGGGGAGCTGTTTTTT. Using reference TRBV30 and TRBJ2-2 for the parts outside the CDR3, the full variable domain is SQTIHQWPATLVQPVGSPLSLECTVEGTSNPNLYWYRQAAGRGLQLLFYSVGIGQISSEVPQNLSASRPQDRQFILSSKKLLLSDSGFYLCAWGVVNTGELFFGEGSRLTVL.

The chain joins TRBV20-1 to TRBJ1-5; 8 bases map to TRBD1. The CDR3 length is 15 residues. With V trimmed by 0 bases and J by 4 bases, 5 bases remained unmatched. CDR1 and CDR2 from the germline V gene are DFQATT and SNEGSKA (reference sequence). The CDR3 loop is CSARDGGQENQPQHF. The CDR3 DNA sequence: TGCAGTGCTAGAGATGGGGGACAGGAGAATCAGCCCCAGCATTTT.

The CDR3 nucleotides are TGTGCCAGCAGCCCGTCCCTCGGCGGGAATTCACCCCTCCACTTT. Amino acid sequence: CASSPSLGGNSPLHF. V usage is TRBV5-6 and J usage is TRBJ1-6; D gene ambiguous. Trimming took off 4 bases at V and 7 bases at J, with 15 bases between the two ends. Germline V gene lookup returns CDR1 SGHDT and CDR2 YYEEEE. The CDR3 is 15 amino acids. The whole variable domain, remainder taken from reference TRBV5-6 and TRBJ1-6, is DAGVTQSPTHLIKTRGQQVTLRCSPKSGHDTVSWYQQALGQGPQFIFQYYEEEERQRGNFPDRFSGHQFPNYSSELNVNALLLGDSALYLCASSPSLGGNSPLHFGNGTRLTVT.

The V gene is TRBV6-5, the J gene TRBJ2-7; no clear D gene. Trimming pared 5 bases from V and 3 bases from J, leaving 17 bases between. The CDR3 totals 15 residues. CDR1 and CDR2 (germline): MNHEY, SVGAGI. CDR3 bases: TGTGCCAGCAGTCCCCATGGCGCCTCCGTCTACGAGCAGTACTTC. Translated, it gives CASSPHGASVYEQYF.

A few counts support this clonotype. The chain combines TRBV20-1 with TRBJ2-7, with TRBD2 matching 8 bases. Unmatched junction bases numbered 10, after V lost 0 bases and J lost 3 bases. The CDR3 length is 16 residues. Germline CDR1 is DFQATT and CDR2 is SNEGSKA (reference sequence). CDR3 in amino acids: CSARDPWREDLYEQYF. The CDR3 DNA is TGCAGTGCTAGAGATCCTTGGCGGGAGGACCTCTACGAGCAGTACTTC.

The CDR3 DNA sequence: TGTGCCAGCAGCGACAGTTTTGGAGGGGAGCTGTTTTTT. It yields the protein CASSDSFGGELFF. The chain combines TRBV6-6 with TRBJ2-2; a weak D match, TRBD1 (5 bases). The germline V gene has CDR1 MNHNY and CDR2 SVGAGI (reference sequence). V lost 6 bases to trimming and J lost 8 bases, with 13 bases between them. The CDR3 is made up of 13 amino acids.

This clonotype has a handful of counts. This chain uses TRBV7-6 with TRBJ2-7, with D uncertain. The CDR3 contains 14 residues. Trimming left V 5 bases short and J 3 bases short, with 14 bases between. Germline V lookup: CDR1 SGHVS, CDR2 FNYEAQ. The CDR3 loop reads CASSPRQGGYEQYF. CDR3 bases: TGTGCCAGCAGCCCCCGCCAAGGCGGCTACGAGCAGTACTTC.

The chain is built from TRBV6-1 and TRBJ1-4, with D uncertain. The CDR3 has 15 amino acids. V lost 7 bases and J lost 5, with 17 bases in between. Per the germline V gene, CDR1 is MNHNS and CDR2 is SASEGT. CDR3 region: CASTRKSLGNEKLFF. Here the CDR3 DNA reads TGTGCCAGCACCAGAAAAAGCTTAGGCAATGAAAAACTGTTTTTT.

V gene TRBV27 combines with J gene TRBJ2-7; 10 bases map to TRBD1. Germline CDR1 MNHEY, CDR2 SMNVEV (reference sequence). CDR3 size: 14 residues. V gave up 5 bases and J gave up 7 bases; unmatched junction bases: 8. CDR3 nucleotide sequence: TGTGCCAGCAGTCGGGACAGGGGTTTTGGGGAGCAGTACTTC. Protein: CASSRDRGFGEQYF.

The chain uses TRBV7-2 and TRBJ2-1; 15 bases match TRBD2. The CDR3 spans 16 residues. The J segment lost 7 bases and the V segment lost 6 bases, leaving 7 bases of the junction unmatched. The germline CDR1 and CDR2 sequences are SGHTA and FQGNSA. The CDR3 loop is CASRPGLAGGGNEQFF. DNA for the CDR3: TGTGCCAGCAGGCCTGGACTAGCGGGAGGGGGGAATGAGCAGTTCTTC. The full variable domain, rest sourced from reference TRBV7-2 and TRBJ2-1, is GAGVSQSPSNKVTEKGKDVELRCDPISGHTALYWYRQSLGQGLEFLIYFQGNSAPDKSGLPSDRFSAERTGGSVSTLTIQRTQQEDSAVYLCASRPGLAGGGNEQFFGPGTRLTVL.